This T cell receptor (beta chain) was observed in a study of CD8+CD57+ T cells in acquired aplastic anemia. Study summary: DNA recovered from sorted CD4+ and CD8+ cells had a mean of approximately 3 ug. Study-level results: Comparison of patients with controls identified roughly 27 shared CD8+ CDR3 sequences.

This clonotype was detected a few times. Its target is unknown. There are 16 residues in the CDR3. Trimming shortened V by 1 base and J by 6 bases, and 16 bases separated the two germline ends. Germline CDR1 and CDR2: SGHVS and FQNEAQ. CDR3 and TCR beta VDJ profiling relied on genomic DNA as the template. TCRdb ran MiXCR on the reads and lists one entry per CDR3 protein. The table records roughly 500,000 distinct CDR3 sequences, over 25% of them present only once. For sequencing, patients were chosen who had shown expansion of CD8+CD57+ cells by flow cytometry. Blood was sampled before the patients had received any therapy.

The sequence derives from a human donor with aplastic anemia. The sample consisted of sorted CD4+, CD8+, or CD8+CD57+ T cells (not recorded which) from PBMCs. The J gene is TRBJ2-1, the V gene TRBV7-8; tentatively, D is TRBD1 or TRBD2 (5 bases each). The CDR3 sequence: CASSLERQGSGNEQFF. CDR3 nucleotides: TGTGCCAGCAGCTTAGAGCGCCAGGGCAGCGGCAATGAGCAGTTCTTC.